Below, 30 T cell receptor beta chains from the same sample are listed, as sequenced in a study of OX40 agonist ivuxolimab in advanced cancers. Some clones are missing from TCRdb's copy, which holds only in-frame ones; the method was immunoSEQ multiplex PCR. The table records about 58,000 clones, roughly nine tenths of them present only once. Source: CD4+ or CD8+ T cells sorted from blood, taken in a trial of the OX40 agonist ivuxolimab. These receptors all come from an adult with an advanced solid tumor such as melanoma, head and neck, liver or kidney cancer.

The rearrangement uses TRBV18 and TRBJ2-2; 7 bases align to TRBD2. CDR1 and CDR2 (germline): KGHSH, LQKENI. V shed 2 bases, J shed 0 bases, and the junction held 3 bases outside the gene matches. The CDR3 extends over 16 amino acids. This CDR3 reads CASSPRGGANTGELFF. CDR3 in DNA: TGTGCCAGCTCACCAAGGGGAGGGGCGAACACCGGGGAGCTGTTTTTT.

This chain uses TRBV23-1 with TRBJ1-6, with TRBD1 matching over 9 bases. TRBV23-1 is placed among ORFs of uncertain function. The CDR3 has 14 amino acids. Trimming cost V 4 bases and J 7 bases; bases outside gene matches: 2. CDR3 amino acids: CASSPGQGNSPLHF. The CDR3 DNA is TGCGCCAGCAGTCCAGGACAGGGGAATTCACCCCTCCACTTT.

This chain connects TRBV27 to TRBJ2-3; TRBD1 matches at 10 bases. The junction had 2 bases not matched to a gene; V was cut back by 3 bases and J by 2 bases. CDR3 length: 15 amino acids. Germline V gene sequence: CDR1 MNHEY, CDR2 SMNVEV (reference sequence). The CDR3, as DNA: TGTGCCAGCAGTTTGACAGGGGGCCCCACAGATACGCAGTATTTT. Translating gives CASSLTGGPTDTQYF.

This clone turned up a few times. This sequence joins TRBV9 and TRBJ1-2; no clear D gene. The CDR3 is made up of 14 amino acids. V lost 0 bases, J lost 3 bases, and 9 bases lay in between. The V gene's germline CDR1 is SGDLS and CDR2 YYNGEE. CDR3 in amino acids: CASSVVDRYYGYTF. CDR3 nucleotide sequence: TGTGCCAGCAGCGTAGTCGACCGGTACTATGGCTACACCTTC.

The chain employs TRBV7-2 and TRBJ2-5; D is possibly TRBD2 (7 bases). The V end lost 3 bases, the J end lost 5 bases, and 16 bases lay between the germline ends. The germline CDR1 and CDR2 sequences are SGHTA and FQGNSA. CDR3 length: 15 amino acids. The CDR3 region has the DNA TGTGCCAGCAGCTTCCCCGGGGGGCGAGGGGAGACCCAGTACTTC. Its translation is CASSFPGGRGETQYF.

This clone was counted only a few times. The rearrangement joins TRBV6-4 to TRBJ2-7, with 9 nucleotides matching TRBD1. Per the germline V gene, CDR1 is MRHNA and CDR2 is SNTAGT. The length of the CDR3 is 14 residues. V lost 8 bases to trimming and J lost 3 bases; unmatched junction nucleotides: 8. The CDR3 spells CASRRTGEDYEQYF. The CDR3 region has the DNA TGTGCCAGCCGAAGGACAGGGGAAGACTACGAGCAGTACTTC.

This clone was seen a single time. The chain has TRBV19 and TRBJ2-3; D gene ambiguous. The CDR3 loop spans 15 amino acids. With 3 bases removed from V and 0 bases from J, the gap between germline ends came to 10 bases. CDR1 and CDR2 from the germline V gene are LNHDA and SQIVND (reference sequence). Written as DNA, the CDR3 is TGTGCCAGTAGTATTTCGAAGGGTAGCACAGATACGCAGTATTTT. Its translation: CASSISKGSTDTQYF.

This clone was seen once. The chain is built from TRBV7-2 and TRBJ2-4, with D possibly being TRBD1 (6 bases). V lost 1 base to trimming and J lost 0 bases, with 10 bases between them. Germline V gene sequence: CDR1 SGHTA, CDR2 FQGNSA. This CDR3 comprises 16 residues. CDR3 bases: TGTGCCAGCAGCTTAGTCCCAGGGGTAGCCAAAAACATTCAGTACTTC. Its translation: CASSLVPGVAKNIQYF.

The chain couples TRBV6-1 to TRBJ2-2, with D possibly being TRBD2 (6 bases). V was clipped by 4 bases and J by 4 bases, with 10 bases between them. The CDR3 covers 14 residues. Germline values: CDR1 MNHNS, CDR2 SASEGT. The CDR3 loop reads CASSVGGATGELFF. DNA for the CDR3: TGTGCCAGCAGTGTGGGGGGAGCCACCGGGGAGCTGTTTTTT.

CDR3 protein: CASSTGGQGAMFF. The DNA of the CDR3 is TGTGCCAGCAGCACTGGGGGACAGGGGGCTATGTTCTTC. The V gene is TRBV21-1, the J gene TRBJ2-1; the D call TRBD1 from the table was never checked on the DNA. TRBV21-1 is a known pseudogene. The CDR3 spans 13 residues.

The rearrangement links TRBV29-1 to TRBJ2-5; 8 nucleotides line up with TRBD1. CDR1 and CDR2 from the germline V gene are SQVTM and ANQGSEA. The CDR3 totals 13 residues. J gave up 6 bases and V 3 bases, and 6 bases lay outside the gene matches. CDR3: CSVDKQGGKTQYF. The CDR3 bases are TGCAGCGTTGATAAACAGGGGGGCAAGACCCAGTACTTC.

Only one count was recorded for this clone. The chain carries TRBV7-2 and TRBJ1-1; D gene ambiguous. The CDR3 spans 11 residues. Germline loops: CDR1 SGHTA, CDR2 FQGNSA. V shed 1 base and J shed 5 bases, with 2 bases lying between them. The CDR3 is CASSLGTEAFF. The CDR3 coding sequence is TGTGCCAGCAGCTTAGGAACTGAAGCTTTCTTT.

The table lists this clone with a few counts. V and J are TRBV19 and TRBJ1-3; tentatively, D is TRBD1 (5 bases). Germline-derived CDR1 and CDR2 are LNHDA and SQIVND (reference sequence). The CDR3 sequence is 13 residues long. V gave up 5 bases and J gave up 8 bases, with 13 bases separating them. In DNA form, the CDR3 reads TGTGCCAGTAGTGAGACCTTCAGGGACACCATATATTTT. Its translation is CASSETFRDTIYF.

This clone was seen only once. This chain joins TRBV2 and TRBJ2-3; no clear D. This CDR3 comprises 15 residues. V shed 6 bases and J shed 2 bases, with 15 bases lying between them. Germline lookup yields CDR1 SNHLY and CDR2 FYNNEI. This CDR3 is CASRFMLGNTDTQYF. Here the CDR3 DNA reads TGTGCCAGCAGATTTATGTTGGGGAACACAGATACGCAGTATTTT. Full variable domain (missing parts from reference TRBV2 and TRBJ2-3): EPEVTQTPSHQVTQMGQEVILRCVPISNHLYFYWYRQILGQKVEFLVSFYNNEISEKSEIFDDQFSVERPDGSNFTLKIRSTKLEDSAMYFCASRFMLGNTDTQYFGPGTRLTVL.

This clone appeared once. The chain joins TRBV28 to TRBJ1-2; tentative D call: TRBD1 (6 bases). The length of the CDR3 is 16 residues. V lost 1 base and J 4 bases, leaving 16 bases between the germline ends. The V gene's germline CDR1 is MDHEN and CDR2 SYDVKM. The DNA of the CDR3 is TGTGCCAGCAGTTTATTCAGGGGACTAGCCCGCTATGGCTACACCTTC. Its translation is CASSLFRGLARYGYTF.

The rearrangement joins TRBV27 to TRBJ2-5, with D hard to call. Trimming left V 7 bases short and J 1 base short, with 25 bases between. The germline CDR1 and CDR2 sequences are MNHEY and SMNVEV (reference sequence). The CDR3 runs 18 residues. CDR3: CASISIVRFLGSQETQYF. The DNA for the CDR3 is TGTGCCAGCATATCGATCGTGAGGTTTCTCGGGTCCCAAGAGACCCAGTACTTC.

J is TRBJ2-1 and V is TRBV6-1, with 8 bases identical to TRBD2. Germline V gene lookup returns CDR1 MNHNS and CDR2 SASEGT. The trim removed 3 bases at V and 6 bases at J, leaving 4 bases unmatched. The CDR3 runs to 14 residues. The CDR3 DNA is TGTGCCAGCAGTGATTTGACTAGCGTCAATGAGCAGTTCTTC. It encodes CASSDLTSVNEQFF.

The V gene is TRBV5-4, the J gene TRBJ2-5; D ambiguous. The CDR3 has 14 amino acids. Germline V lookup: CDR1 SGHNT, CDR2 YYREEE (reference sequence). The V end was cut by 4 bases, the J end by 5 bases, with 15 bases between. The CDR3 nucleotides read TGTGCCAGCAGCAGGCCGGGCGGCCCGGAGACCCAGTACTTC. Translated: CASSRPGGPETQYF.

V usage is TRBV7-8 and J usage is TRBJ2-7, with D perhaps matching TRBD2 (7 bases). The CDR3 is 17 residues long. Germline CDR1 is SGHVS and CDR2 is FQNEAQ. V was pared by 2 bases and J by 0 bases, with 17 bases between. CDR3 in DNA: TGTGCCAGCAGCTTATGGGGGGGGCGGAGAAGCTCCTACGAGCAGTACTTC. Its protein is CASSLWGGRRSSYEQYF.

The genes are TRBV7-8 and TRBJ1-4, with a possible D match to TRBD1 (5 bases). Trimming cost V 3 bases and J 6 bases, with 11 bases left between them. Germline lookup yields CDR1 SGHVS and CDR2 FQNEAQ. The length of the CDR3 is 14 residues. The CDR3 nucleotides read TGTGCCAGCAGCTTGGCCGGGGGTGATGAAAAACTGTTTTTT. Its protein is CASSLAGGDEKLFF.

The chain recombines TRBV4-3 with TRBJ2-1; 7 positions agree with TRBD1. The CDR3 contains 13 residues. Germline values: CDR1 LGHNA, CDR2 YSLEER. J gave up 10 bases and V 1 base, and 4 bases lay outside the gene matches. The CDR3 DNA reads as TGCGCCAGCAGCCAAGGACAGGGACGGGAGCAGTTCTTC. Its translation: CASSQGQGREQFF.

The CDR3 is CASGASAYEQYF. The DNA of the CDR3 is TGTGCCAGCGGGGCTAGCGCCTACGAGCAGTACTTC. This chain links TRBV7-9 with TRBJ2-7; D may be TRBD2 (6 bases). There are 12 residues in the CDR3. The germline V gene has CDR1 SEHNR and CDR2 FQNEAQ (reference sequence). The germline V and J ends were trimmed by 8 bases and 2 bases, with 10 bases remaining between them.

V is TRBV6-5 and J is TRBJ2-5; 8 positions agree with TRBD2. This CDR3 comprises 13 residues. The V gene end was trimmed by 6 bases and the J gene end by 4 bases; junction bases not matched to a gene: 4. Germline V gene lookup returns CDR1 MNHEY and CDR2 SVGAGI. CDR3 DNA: TGTGCCAGCAGACAAGCGGGAGTAGAGACCCAGTACTTC. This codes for CASRQAGVETQYF.

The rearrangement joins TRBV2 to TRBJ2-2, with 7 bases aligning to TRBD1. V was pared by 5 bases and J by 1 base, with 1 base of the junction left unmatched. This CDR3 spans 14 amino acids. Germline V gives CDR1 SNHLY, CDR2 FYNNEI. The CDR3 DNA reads TGTGCCAGCAGTAGACAGGGGAACACCGGGGAGCTGTTTTTT. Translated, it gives CASSRQGNTGELFF. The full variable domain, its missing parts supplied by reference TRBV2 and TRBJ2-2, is EPEVTQTPSHQVTQMGQEVILRCVPISNHLYFYWYRQILGQKVEFLVSFYNNEISEKSEIFDDQFSVERPDGSNFTLKIRSTKLEDSAMYFCASSRQGNTGELFFGEGSRLTVL.

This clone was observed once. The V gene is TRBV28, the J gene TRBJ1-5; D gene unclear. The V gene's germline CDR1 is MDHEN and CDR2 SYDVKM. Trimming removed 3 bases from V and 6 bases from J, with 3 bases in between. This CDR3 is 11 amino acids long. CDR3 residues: CASSLGQPQHF. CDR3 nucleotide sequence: TGTGCCAGCAGTTTGGGTCAGCCCCAGCATTTT.

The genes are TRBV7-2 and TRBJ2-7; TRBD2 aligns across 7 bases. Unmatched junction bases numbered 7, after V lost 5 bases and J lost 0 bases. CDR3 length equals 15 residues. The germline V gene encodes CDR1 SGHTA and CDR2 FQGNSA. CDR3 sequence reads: CASSVAGTTSYEQYF. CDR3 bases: TGTGCCAGCAGCGTCGCCGGGACTACCTCCTACGAGCAGTACTTC.

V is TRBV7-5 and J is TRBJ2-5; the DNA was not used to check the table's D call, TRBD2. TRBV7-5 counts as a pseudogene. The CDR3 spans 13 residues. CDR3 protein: CASSLRPGETQYF. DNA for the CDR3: TGTGCCAGCAGCTTGAGACCCGGGGAGACCCAGTACTTC.

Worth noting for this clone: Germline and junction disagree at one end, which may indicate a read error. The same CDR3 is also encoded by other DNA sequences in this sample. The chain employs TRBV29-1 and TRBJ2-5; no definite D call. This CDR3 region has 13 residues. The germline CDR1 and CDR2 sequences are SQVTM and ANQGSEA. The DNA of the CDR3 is TGCAGCGCAACTCCGACACTCGAAGAGATCCAGTACTTC. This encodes CSATPTLEEIQYF.

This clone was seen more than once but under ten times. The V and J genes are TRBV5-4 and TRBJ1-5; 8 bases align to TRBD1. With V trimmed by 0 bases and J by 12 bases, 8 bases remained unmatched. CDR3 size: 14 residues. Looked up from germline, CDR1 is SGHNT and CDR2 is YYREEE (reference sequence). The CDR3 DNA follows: TGTGCCAGCAGCTTGGGGCCACAGGGGGTGGACCAGCATTTT. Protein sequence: CASSLGPQGVDQHF. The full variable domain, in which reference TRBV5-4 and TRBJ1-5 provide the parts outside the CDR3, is ETGVTQSPTHLIKTRGQQVTLRCSSQSGHNTVSWYQQALGQGPQFIFQYYREEENGRGNFPPRFSGLQFPNYSSELNVNALELDDSALYLCASSLGPQGVDQHFGDGTRLSIL.

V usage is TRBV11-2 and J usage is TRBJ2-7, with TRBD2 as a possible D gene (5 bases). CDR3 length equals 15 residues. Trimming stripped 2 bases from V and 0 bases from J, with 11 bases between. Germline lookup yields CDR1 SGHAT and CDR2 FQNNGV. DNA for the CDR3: TGTGCCAGCAGCTTAAACGGGGATAGCTCCTACGAGCAGTACTTC. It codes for CASSLNGDSSYEQYF.